This T cell receptor (beta chain) was documented in a study of cytomegalovirus exposure and HLA in healthy donors. General observations from the study: For most TCR beta V segments, an earlier analysis put the productive rate at about 87% or about 30% of the time.

Germline loops: CDR1 MGHDK, CDR2 SYGVNS. The CDR3 extends over 12 amino acids. V was trimmed by 6 bases and J by 6 bases, leaving 12 bases between them. PCR involved 60 Vbeta and 13 Jbeta primers. Profiled with immunoSEQ multiplex PCR; TCRdb holds only in-frame clones, not every one. The sample contains 200,000 to 250,000 clones, around 80% of which appear only once. Details on this clone: Antigen specificity is unknown.

The sequenced sample was PBMCs. This TCR derives from a man over 45 in good health and CMV-seronegative. The gene calls are TRBV25-1 and TRBJ2-7; the D gene is possibly TRBD2 (7 bases). CDR3 sequence reads: CASSGGLLEQYF. DNA for the CDR3: TGTGCCAGCAGCGGGGGGCTCCTCGAGCAGTACTTC.